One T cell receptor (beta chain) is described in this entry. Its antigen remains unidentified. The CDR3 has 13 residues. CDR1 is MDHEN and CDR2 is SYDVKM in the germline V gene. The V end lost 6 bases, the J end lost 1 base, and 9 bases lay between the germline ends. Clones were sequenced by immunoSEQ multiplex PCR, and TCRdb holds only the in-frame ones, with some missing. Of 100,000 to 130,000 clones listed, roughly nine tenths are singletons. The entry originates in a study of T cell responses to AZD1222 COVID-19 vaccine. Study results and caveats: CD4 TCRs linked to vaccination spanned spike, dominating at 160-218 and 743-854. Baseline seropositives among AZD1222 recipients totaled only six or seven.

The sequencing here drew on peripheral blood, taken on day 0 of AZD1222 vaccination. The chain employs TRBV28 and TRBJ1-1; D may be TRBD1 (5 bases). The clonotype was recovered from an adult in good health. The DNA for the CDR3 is TGTGCCAGCAGGGGGGTCAGGAACACTGAAGCTTTCTTT. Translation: CASRGVRNTEAFF. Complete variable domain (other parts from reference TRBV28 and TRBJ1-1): DVKVTQSSRYLVKRTGEKVFLECVQDMDHENMFWYRQDPGLGLRLIYFSYDVKMKEKGDIPEGYSVSREKKERFSLILESASTNQTSMYLCASRGVRNTEAFFGQGTRLTVV.